This TCR beta chain is from a study of T cell changes during pregnancy in multiple sclerosis. Here immunoSEQ multiplex PCR was the method, and the copy in TCRdb shows in-frame clones only, minus some. The sample lists 100,000 or so clones; 90% to 95% were seen once. This CDR3 spans 14 amino acids. The J segment lost 3 bases and the V segment lost 4 bases, leaving 3 bases of the junction unmatched. The V gene's germline CDR1 is LNHDA and CDR2 SQIVND (reference sequence). This clonotype was obtained from a female donor in good health, enrolled as a control in a pregnancy study. Here the sequenced sample was peripheral blood, taken after pregnancy. The chain combines TRBV19 with TRBJ2-1; 7 nucleotides line up with TRBD2. CDR3 in amino acids: CASSTRDYYNEQFF. The CDR3 region has the DNA TGTGCCAGTAGTACTCGGGACTACTACAATGAGCAGTTCTTC.